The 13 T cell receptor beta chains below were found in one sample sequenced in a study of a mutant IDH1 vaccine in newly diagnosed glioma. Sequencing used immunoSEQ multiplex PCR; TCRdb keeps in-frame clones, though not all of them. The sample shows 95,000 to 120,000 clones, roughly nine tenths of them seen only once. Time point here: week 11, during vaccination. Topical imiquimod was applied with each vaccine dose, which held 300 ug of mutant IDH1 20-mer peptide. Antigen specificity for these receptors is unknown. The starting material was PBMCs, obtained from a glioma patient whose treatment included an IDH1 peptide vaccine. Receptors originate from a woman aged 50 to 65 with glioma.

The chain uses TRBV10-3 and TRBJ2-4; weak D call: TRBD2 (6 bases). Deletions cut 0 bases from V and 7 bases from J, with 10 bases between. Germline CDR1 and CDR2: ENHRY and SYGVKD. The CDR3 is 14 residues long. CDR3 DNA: TGTGCCATCAGTGAGTCCCGGGAGATGAACATTCAGTACTTC. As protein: CAISESREMNIQYF.

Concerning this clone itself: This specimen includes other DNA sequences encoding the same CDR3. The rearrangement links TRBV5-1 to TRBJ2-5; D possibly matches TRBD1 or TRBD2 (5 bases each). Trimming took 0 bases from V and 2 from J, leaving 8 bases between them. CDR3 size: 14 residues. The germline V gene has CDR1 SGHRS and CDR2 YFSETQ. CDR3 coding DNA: TGCGCCAGCAGCTTGGGAGGGGTTCAAGAGACCCAGTACTTC. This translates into CASSLGGVQETQYF.

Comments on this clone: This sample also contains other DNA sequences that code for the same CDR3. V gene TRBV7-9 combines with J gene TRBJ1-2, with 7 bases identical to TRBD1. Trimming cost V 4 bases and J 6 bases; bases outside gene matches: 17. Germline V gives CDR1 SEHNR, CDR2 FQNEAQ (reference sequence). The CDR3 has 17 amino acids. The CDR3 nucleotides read TGTGCCAGCAGCTCGTTAGGGGTAGGAGGGGGCGCGGATGGCTACACCTTC. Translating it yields CASSSLGVGGGADGYTF.

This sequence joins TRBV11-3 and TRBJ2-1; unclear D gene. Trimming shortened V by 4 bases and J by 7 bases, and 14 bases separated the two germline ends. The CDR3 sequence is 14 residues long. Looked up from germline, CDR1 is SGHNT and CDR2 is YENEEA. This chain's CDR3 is CASSSSDRTNEQFF. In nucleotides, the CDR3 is TGTGCCAGCAGCTCCAGCGATAGGACGAATGAGCAGTTCTTC.

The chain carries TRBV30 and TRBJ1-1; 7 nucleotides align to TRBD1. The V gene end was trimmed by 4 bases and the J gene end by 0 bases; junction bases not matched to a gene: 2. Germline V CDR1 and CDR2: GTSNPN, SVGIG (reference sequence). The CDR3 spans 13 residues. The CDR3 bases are TGTGCCTGGAATGGACAGGTGAACACTGAAGCTTTCTTT. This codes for CAWNGQVNTEAFF.

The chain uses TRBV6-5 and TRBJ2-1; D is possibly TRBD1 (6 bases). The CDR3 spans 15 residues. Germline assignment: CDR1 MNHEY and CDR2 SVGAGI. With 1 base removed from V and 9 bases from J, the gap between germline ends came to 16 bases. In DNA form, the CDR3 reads TGTGCCAGCAGTTACTGGGGGACCAGAGGGGGTGAGCAGTTCTTC. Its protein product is CASSYWGTRGGEQFF.

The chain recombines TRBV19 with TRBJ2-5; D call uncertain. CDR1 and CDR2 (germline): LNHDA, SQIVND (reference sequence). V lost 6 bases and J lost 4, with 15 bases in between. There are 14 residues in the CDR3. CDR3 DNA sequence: TGTGCCAGTAGCCAAGTGAGTGGTTTAGAGACCCAGTACTTC. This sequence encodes CASSQVSGLETQYF.

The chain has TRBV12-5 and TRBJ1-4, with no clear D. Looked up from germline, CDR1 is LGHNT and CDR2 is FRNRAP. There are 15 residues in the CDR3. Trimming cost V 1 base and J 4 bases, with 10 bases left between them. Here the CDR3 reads CASGLESGSNEKLFF. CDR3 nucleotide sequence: TGTGCTAGTGGTTTGGAAAGCGGGAGTAATGAAAAACTGTTTTTT.

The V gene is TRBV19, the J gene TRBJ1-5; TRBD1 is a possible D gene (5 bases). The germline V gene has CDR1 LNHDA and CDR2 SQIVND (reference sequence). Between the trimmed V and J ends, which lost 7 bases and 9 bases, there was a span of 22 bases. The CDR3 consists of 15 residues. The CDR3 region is CASNSVEAGGGPQHF. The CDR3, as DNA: TGTGCCAGTAACTCCGTGGAGGCAGGCGGGGGGCCCCAGCATTTT. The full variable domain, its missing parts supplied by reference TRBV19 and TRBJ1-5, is DGGITQSPKYLFRKEGQNVTLSCEQNLNHDAMYWYRQDPGQGLRLIYYSQIVNDFQKGDIAEGYSVSREKKESFPLTVTSAQKNPTAFYLCASNSVEAGGGPQHFGDGTRLSIL.

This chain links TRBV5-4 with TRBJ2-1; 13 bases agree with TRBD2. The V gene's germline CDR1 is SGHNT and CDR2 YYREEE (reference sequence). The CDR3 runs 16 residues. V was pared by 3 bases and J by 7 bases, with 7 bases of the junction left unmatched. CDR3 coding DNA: TGTGCCAGCAGCTACCGGACTAGCGGGAGCGGTAATGAGCAGTTCTTC. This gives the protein CASSYRTSGSGNEQFF. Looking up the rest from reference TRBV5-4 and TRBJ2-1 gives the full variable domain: ETGVTQSPTHLIKTRGQQVTLRCSSQSGHNTVSWYQQALGQGPQFIFQYYREEENGRGNFPPRFSGLQFPNYSSELNVNALELDDSALYLCASSYRTSGSGNEQFFGPGTRLTVL.

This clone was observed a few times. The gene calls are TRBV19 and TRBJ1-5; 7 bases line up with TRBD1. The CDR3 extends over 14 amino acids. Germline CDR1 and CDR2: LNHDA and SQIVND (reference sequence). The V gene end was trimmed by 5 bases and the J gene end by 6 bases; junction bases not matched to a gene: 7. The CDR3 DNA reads TGTGCCAGTAGTTCCCTCGACAGGGTTCAGCCCCAGCATTTT. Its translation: CASSSLDRVQPQHF.

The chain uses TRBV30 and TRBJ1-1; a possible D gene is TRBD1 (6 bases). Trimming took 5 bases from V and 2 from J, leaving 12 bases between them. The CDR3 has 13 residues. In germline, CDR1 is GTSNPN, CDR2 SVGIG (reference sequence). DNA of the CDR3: TGTGCCTGGGACACAGGGCATAACACTGAAGCTTTCTTT. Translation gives CAWDTGHNTEAFF. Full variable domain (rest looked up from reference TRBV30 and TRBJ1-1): SQTIHQWPATLVQPVGSPLSLECTVEGTSNPNLYWYRQAAGRGLQLLFYSVGIGQISSEVPQNLSASRPQDRQFILSSKKLLLSDSGFYLCAWDTGHNTEAFFGQGTRLTVV.

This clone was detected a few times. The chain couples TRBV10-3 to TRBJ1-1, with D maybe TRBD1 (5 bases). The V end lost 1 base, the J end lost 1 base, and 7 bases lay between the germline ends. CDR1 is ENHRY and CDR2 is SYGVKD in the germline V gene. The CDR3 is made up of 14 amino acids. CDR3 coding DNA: TGTGCCATCAGTGAGTTAAGGGGGAACACTGAAGCTTTCTTT. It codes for CAISELRGNTEAFF.